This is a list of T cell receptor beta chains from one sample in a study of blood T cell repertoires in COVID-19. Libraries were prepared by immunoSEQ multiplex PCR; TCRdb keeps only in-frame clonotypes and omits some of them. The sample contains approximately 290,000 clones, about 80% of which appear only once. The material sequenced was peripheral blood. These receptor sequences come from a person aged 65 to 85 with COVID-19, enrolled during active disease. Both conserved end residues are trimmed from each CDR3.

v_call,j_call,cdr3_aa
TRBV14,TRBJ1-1,ASRDIAGKNTEAF
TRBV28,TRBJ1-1,ATARVNTEAF
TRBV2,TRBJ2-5,ASSVTEGAGTQY
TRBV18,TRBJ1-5,ASSYGHGDQPQH
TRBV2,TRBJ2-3,ASRTPGLGGTDTQY
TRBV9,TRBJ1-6,ASSVDLDSPLH
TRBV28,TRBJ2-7,ASSTGTNYEQY
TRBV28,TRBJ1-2,ASSLFQGVSGYT
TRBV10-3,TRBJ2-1,AISEPGQGGGEQF
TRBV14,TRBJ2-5,ASSQISFSGSRETQY
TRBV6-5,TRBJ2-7,ASRVGQSYEQY
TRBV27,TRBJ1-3,ASSVHAGNTIY
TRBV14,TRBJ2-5,ASSSTGGGRETQY
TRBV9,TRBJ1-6,ASSVAGQGNSPLH
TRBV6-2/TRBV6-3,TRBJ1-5,ASSYSPYWTGTSNQPQH
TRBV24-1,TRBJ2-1,ATSDHSPTQITTYNEQF
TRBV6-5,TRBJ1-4,ASSTDRANEKLF
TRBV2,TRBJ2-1,ASSETGAHEQF
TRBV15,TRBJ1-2,ATSRAVGGLDGYT
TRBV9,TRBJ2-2,ASSVDFPGELF
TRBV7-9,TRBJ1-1,ASSFSGGQAF
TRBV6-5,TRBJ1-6,ASSCPDRVRSPLH
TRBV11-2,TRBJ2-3,ASSYRGLGIDTQY
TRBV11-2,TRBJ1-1,ASSFPGPEAF
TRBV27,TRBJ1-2,ASSAQGRGRKNYGYT
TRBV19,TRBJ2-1,ASIGGGLGGVGNEQF
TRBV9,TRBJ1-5,ASSGGDRDDQPQH
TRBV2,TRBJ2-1,ASSVGVPVYEQF
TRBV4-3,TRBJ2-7,ASSPRTGREQY
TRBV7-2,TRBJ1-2,ASSLSSGESYGYT
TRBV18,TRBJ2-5,ASSPGTGFSETQY
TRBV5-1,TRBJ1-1,ASRTGDIHMNTEAF
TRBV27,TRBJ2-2,ASIGLAGGPGPAGELF
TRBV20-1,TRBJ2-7,SARETPEQY
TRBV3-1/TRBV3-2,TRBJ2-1,ASSETGTDNEQF
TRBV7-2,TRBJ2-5,ASSLAPGPGGTQY
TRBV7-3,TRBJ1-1,ASSPQGAGDTEAF
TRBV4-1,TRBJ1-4,ASSQYIGREKLF
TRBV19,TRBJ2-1,ASSKDRDNEQF
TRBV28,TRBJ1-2,ASRPPTGFNGYT
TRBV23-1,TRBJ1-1,ASSQSRDWVVEAF
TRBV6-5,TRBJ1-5,ASNPGDNQPQH
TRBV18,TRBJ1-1,ASSPRQGTDTEAF
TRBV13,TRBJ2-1,ASREWRLSSYNEQF
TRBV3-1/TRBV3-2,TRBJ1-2,ASSQVGTGGNYGYT